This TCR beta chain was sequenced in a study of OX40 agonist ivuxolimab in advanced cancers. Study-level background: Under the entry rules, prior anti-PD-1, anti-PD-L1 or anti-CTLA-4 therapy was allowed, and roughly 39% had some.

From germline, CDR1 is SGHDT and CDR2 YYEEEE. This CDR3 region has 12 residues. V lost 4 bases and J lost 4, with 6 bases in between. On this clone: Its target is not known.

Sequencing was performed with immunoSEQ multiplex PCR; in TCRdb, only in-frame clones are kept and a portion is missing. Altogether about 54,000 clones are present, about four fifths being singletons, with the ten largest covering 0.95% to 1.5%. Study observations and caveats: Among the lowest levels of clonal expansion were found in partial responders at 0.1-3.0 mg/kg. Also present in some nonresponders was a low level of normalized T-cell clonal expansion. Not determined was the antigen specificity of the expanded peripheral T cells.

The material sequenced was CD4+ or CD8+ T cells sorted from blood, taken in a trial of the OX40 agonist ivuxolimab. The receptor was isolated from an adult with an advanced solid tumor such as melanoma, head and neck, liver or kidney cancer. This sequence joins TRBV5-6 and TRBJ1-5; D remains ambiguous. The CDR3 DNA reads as TGTGCCAGCAGCGGATATAATCAGCCCCAGCATTTT. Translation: CASSGYNQPQHF.